Each of the 32 T cell receptor beta chains below was sequenced from the same sample in a study of blood T cell repertoires in COVID-19. Repertoires were generated with immunoSEQ multiplex PCR, while TCRdb's copy carries only in-frame clones and drops some. Among roughly 180,000 clones listed, about 85% were seen once. The specimen sequenced was peripheral blood. These receptor sequences come from a man aged 18 to 30 with acute or convalescent COVID-19.

The chain combines TRBV11-2 with TRBJ1-1; TRBD1 agrees at 9 bases. Germline CDR1 reads SGHAT; CDR2 reads FQNNGV. The length of the CDR3 is 15 residues. Trimming took 5 bases from V and 4 from J; bases not matched to a gene: 8. The CDR3 region is CASSLVQGAGTEAFF. The CDR3 DNA is TGTGCCAGCAGCCTGGTACAGGGGGCAGGCACTGAAGCTTTCTTT.

The chain recombines TRBV7-3 with TRBJ2-5; 9 bases match TRBD1. With 5 bases clipped from V and 2 bases from J, the junction kept 6 bases outside the gene matches. Germline V gene sequence: CDR1 SGHTA, CDR2 FQGTGA. The CDR3 length is 15 residues. The CDR3 sequence is CASSPGQGLQETQYF. The CDR3 coding sequence is TGTGCCAGCAGCCCTGGACAGGGGTTACAAGAGACCCAGTACTTC.

The CDR3 loop is CASSNFTVSTDTQYF. CDR3 bases: TGTGCCAGCAGCAACTTTACGGTTTCCACAGATACGCAGTATTTT. This chain links TRBV11-2 with TRBJ2-3; no clear D. Trimming cost V 5 bases and J 2 bases, with 14 bases left between them. The CDR3 totals 15 residues. In germline, CDR1 is SGHAT, CDR2 FQNNGV.

The chain has TRBV7-3 and TRBJ1-6; weak D call: TRBD1 (5 bases). The CDR3 is made up of 14 amino acids. Trimming cost V 0 bases and J 11 bases, with 11 bases left between them. Germline CDR1 and CDR2: SGHTA and FQGTGA. Here the CDR3 DNA reads TGTGCCAGCAGCTTAACGATGGAGGGGACACCCCTCCACTTT. Translating it yields CASSLTMEGTPLHF.

V is TRBV30 and J is TRBJ2-1, with 9 positions matching TRBD2. J lost 0 bases, V lost 4 bases, and 7 bases had no gene match. Germline V gene lookup returns CDR1 GTSNPN and CDR2 SVGIG (reference sequence). The CDR3 covers 16 residues. CDR3 sequence: CAWMGAGGPSYNEQFF. Here the CDR3 DNA reads TGTGCCTGGATGGGGGCGGGGGGGCCCTCCTACAATGAGCAGTTCTTC. The full variable domain, completed using reference TRBV30 and TRBJ2-1, is SQTIHQWPATLVQPVGSPLSLECTVEGTSNPNLYWYRQAAGRGLQLLFYSVGIGQISSEVPQNLSASRPQDRQFILSSKKLLLSDSGFYLCAWMGAGGPSYNEQFFGPGTRLTVL.

The chain joins TRBV25-1 to TRBJ1-6; 9 bases map to TRBD1. J gave up 7 bases and V 8 bases, and 3 bases lay outside the gene matches. This CDR3 contains 13 residues. Germline values: CDR1 MGHDK, CDR2 SYGVNS. The CDR3 bases are TGTGCCAGCGGTGGGACAGGGAATTCACCCCTCCACTTT. It is translated as CASGGTGNSPLHF. The entire variable domain, with the rest obtained from reference TRBV25-1 and TRBJ1-6, is as follows: EADIYQTPRYLVIGTGKKITLECSQTMGHDKMYWYQQDPGMELHLIHYSYGVNSTEKGDLSSESTVSRIRTEHFPLTLESARPSHTSQYLCASGGTGNSPLHFGNGTRLTVT.

CDR3 nucleotides: TGTGCCTGGAGTTCACTAGGGGGTTCGGGAGAGACCCAGTACTTC. Its protein product is CAWSSLGGSGETQYF. This chain joins TRBV30 and TRBJ2-5; tentative D call: TRBD1 (6 bases). In germline, CDR1 is GTSNPN, CDR2 SVGIG (reference sequence). CDR3 size: 15 residues. V shed 2 bases and J shed 4 bases, with 17 bases lying between them.

This chain connects TRBV5-1 to TRBJ1-2, with 7 bases lining up with TRBD1. The CDR3 runs to 15 residues. Germline CDR1 reads SGHRS; CDR2 reads YFSETQ. V was pared by 1 base and J by 1 base, with 4 bases of the junction left unmatched. The CDR3: CASSLRDSDNYGYTF. CDR3 in DNA: TGCGCCAGCAGCTTGCGGGACAGTGATAACTATGGCTACACCTTC. Full variable domain (remainder filled in from reference TRBV5-1 and TRBJ1-2): KAGVTQTPRYLIKTRGQQVTLSCSPISGHRSVSWYQQTPGQGLQFLFEYFSETQRNKGNFPGRFSGRQFSNSRSEMNVSTLELGDSALYLCASSLRDSDNYGYTFGSGTRLTVV.

The V gene is TRBV29-1, the J gene TRBJ1-4; tentative D call: TRBD1 (6 bases). Germline V gene lookup returns CDR1 SQVTM and CDR2 ANQGSEA. The CDR3 spans 15 residues. V lost 1 base and J lost 3, with 12 bases in between. Here the CDR3 reads CSVEVIGGSNEKLFF. The CDR3 region has the DNA TGCAGCGTTGAAGTTATAGGGGGATCTAATGAAAAACTGTTTTTT.

The J gene is TRBJ1-1, the V gene TRBV19; D ambiguous. V was shortened by 5 bases and J by 6 bases, with 19 bases between the two germline ends. The CDR3 consists of 15 residues. Germline CDR1 reads LNHDA; CDR2 reads SQIVND (reference sequence). The CDR3, as DNA: TGTGCCAGTAGTCAATCGTACGGTAGATTGGCTGAAGCTTTCTTT. Translation: CASSQSYGRLAEAFF.

V is TRBV30 and J is TRBJ2-7, with D hard to call. In germline, CDR1 is GTSNPN, CDR2 SVGIG (reference sequence). This CDR3 is built from 12 residues. V shed 2 bases and J shed 3 bases, with 8 bases lying between them. The CDR3 protein is CAWSTSFYEQYF. DNA of the CDR3: TGTGCCTGGAGTACCAGTTTCTACGAGCAGTACTTC.

This CDR3 is CASSTTGGTPNEKLFF. The CDR3, as DNA: TGTGCCAGTAGTACGACAGGGGGCACGCCTAATGAAAAACTGTTTTTT. The chain employs TRBV19 and TRBJ1-4, with 10 positions matching TRBD1. CDR1 LNHDA and CDR2 SQIVND come from the germline V gene (reference sequence). V lost 4 bases to trimming and J lost 3 bases; unmatched junction nucleotides: 5. CDR3 size: 16 residues.

This rearrangement joins TRBV19 to TRBJ2-2, with TRBD1 identical over 7 bases. The trim removed 9 bases at V and 7 bases at J, leaving 8 bases unmatched. This CDR3 is 13 amino acids long. CDR1 is LNHDA and CDR2 is SQIVND in the germline V gene (reference sequence). The CDR3 loop reads CASQTGSVGELFF. In DNA form, the CDR3 reads TGTGCCAGCCAGACAGGGTCGGTCGGGGAGCTGTTTTTT. Full variable domain (remainder filled in from reference TRBV19 and TRBJ2-2): DGGITQSPKYLFRKEGQNVTLSCEQNLNHDAMYWYRQDPGQGLRLIYYSQIVNDFQKGDIAEGYSVSREKKESFPLTVTSAQKNPTAFYLCASQTGSVGELFFGEGSRLTVL.

This clone was recorded only once. The CDR3 sequence: CASSPGTGEPQHF. CDR3 coding DNA: TGTGCCAGCTCACCCGGGACTGGGGAGCCCCAGCATTTT. V is TRBV18 and J is TRBJ1-5; a possible D gene is TRBD1 (5 bases). Germline V gene data show CDR1 as KGHSH and CDR2 as LQKENI. CDR3 size: 13 residues. Trimming cost V 3 bases and J 8 bases, with 11 bases left between them.

J is TRBJ2-5 and V is TRBV14; D is ambiguous. Trimming cost V 4 bases and J 2 bases, with 14 bases left between them. The germline V gene encodes CDR1 SGHDN and CDR2 FVKESK. The CDR3 is made up of 15 amino acids. CDR3 residues: CASSLDTGGQETQYF. DNA of the CDR3: TGTGCCAGCAGCCTCGATACGGGTGGGCAAGAGACCCAGTACTTC.

V usage is TRBV11-3 and J usage is TRBJ2-2, with D maybe TRBD2 (6 bases). This CDR3 has 14 residues. The V gene lost 1 base and the J gene lost 6 bases, with 9 bases spanning the gap. CDR1 SGHNT and CDR2 YENEEA come from the germline V gene. CDR3 sequence: CASSLAGAAGELFF. CDR3 coding DNA: TGTGCCAGCAGCTTAGCGGGAGCGGCCGGGGAGCTGTTTTTT.

The rearrangement joins TRBV28 to TRBJ1-5; TRBD1 agrees at 7 bases. CDR3 length: 15 residues. Germline V CDR1 and CDR2: MDHEN, SYDVKM. Unmatched junction bases numbered 4, after V lost 5 bases and J lost 0 bases. The CDR3 reads CASSGQDNSNQPQHF. In DNA, the CDR3 is TGTGCCAGCAGTGGACAGGACAATAGCAATCAGCCCCAGCATTTT.

V and J are TRBV5-1 and TRBJ2-2; D call uncertain. This CDR3 has 16 amino acids. Trimming took off 0 bases at V and 0 bases at J, with 9 bases between the two ends. Germline CDR1 reads SGHRS; CDR2 reads YFSETQ. CDR3 amino acids: CASSLGHVANTGELFF. CDR3 DNA sequence: TGCGCCAGCAGCTTGGGACATGTCGCGAACACCGGGGAGCTGTTTTTT.

This clone occurred once. The CDR3 DNA follows: TGTGCCAGCAGGGACAGGGATAATTCACCCCTCCACTTT. Translating it yields CASRDRDNSPLHF. This sequence joins TRBV2 and TRBJ1-6; TRBD1 aligns across 8 bases. The CDR3 loop spans 13 amino acids. The germline V gene encodes CDR1 SNHLY and CDR2 FYNNEI. Trimming at V came to 6 bases and at J to 5 bases, leaving 0 bases not matched to a gene.

The V call is TRBV28, the J call TRBJ1-5, with 8 bases identical to TRBD1. V was clipped by 10 bases and J by 4 bases; unmatched bases: 6. The CDR3 has 13 amino acids. Germline CDR1 and CDR2: MDHEN and SYDVKM. The CDR3 reads CATRQGINQPQHF. The DNA for the CDR3 is TGTGCCACAAGACAGGGGATAAATCAGCCCCAGCATTTT.

The rearrangement uses TRBV30 and TRBJ1-2; 9 bases align to TRBD1. This CDR3 has 12 residues. The V gene's germline CDR1 is GTSNPN and CDR2 SVGIG (reference sequence). Trimming at V came to 2 bases and at J to 8 bases, leaving 3 bases not matched to a gene. CDR3 coding DNA: TGTGCCTGGAGTACGACAGGGGGAGGCTACACCTTC. This sequence encodes CAWSTTGGGYTF.

The chain combines TRBV6-5 with TRBJ1-1; 7 bases line up with TRBD1. V dropped 6 bases and J dropped 5; count of bases not matched to a gene: 6. The CDR3 consists of 13 residues. CDR1 and CDR2 from the germline V gene are MNHEY and SVGAGI. The CDR3, as DNA: TGTGCCAGCAGGCGGACAGGTCGAACTGAAGCTTTCTTT. Translating it yields CASRRTGRTEAFF.

The V and J genes are TRBV28 and TRBJ2-3; D unclear. The CDR3 totals 11 residues. V was shortened by 3 bases and J by 6 bases, with 4 bases between the two germline ends. The V gene's germline CDR1 is MDHEN and CDR2 SYDVKM. This chain's CDR3 is CASSFVDTQYF. For the CDR3, the DNA is TGTGCCAGCAGTTTCGTTGATACGCAGTATTTT.

The V and J genes are TRBV6-5 and TRBJ1-1; 7 nucleotides align to TRBD1. The J segment lost 6 bases and the V segment lost 2 bases, leaving 6 bases of the junction unmatched. The CDR3 is made up of 14 amino acids. CDR1 and CDR2 (germline): MNHEY, SVGAGI. CDR3: CASSYTGAGAEAFF. In DNA, the CDR3 is TGTGCCAGCAGTTACACAGGGGCAGGCGCTGAAGCTTTCTTT.

The chain links TRBV28 to TRBJ2-5; D is ambiguous. The CDR3 consists of 13 residues. The germline V gene encodes CDR1 MDHEN and CDR2 SYDVKM. V shed 6 bases and J shed 2 bases, with 10 bases lying between them. The CDR3, as DNA: TGTGCCAGCAGCCGGCGACAACAAGAGACCCAGTACTTC. Its translation is CASSRRQQETQYF.

This rearrangement joins TRBV7-9 to TRBJ2-1; 10 bases map to TRBD1. Germline V CDR1 and CDR2: SEHNR, FQNEAQ (reference sequence). The CDR3 length is 15 residues. V was clipped by 5 bases and J by 10 bases; unmatched bases: 11. CDR3 protein: CASSPPGTGEEEQFF. The CDR3 region has the DNA TGTGCCAGCAGCCCCCCCGGGACAGGGGAGGAAGAGCAGTTCTTC.

This clone occurred once. The rearrangement joins TRBV2 to TRBJ2-3; D might be TRBD2 (7 bases). CDR3 length equals 14 residues. Per germline, CDR1 SNHLY and CDR2 FYNNEI. Trimming shortened V by 7 bases and J by 2 bases, and 13 bases separated the two germline ends. CDR3 residues: CASKGGQNTDTQYF. The CDR3 nucleotides read TGTGCCAGCAAGGGGGGGCAAAACACAGATACGCAGTATTTT. Together with reference TRBV2 and TRBJ2-3, the CDR3 gives the full variable domain: EPEVTQTPSHQVTQMGQEVILRCVPISNHLYFYWYRQILGQKVEFLVSFYNNEISEKSEIFDDQFSVERPDGSNFTLKIRSTKLEDSAMYFCASKGGQNTDTQYFGPGTRLTVL.

The chain couples TRBV29-1 to TRBJ1-2; TRBD1 is a possible D gene (5 bases). The V end was cut by 0 bases, the J end by 4 bases, with 15 bases between. CDR1 and CDR2 from the germline V gene are SQVTM and ANQGSEA. The CDR3 contains 15 residues. The CDR3 loop is CSVEDIGDLGYGYTF. As DNA, the CDR3 is TGCAGCGTTGAAGATATCGGGGACTTGGGCTATGGCTACACCTTC.

The chain uses TRBV18 and TRBJ2-3; D is perhaps TRBD1 (7 bases). V was cut by 4 bases and J by 4 bases, with 18 bases left in between. The CDR3 runs 16 residues. Germline V gene data show CDR1 as KGHSH and CDR2 as LQKENI. CDR3 sequence (DNA): TGTGCCAGCTCACGATCTGTGACAGGGAGGCCAGATACGCAGTATTTT. Its translation is CASSRSVTGRPDTQYF.

The V gene is TRBV27, the J gene TRBJ2-5; D might be TRBD1 (6 bases). The V end was cut by 5 bases, the J end by 5 bases, with 18 bases between. The CDR3 length is 15 residues. Germline CDR1 MNHEY, CDR2 SMNVEV (reference sequence). The CDR3 DNA reads as TGTGCCAGCAGTCAGGGGACCGGACTCAGGGAGACCCAGTACTTC. It codes for CASSQGTGLRETQYF.

The rearrangement links TRBV3-1 (or the pseudogene TRBV3-2) to TRBJ2-1, with D tentatively TRBD2 (6 bases). V gave up 4 bases and J gave up 5 bases, with 12 bases separating them. The CDR3 sequence is 14 residues long. Germline V gene data show CDR1 as LGHDT and CDR2 as YNNKEL (reference sequence). The CDR3 sequence is CASSPLWGDNEQFF. In DNA form, the CDR3 reads TGTGCCAGCAGCCCCCTTTGGGGGGACAATGAGCAGTTCTTC.

This clone was recorded only once. The chain recombines TRBV27 with TRBJ2-3; 9 bases are a match to TRBD2. Germline V CDR1 and CDR2: MNHEY, SMNVEV (reference sequence). The CDR3 totals 19 residues. With V trimmed by 3 bases and J by 4 bases, 17 bases remained unmatched. Written as DNA, the CDR3 is TGTGCCAGCAGTTTTGTATTACGCAGCGGGGGGCCTCTGGCAGATACGCAGTATTTT. It codes for CASSFVLRSGGPLADTQYF.